Below are 17 T cell receptor beta chains sequenced from a single sample in a study of OX40 agonist ivuxolimab in advanced cancers. The data were produced by immunoSEQ multiplex PCR, yet TCRdb's version contains in-frame clones alone and is incomplete. This table has some 77,000 clones, approximately 92% appearing once. The sample here was CD4+ or CD8+ T cells sorted from blood, taken in a trial of the OX40 agonist ivuxolimab. The source of these receptors is an adult with an advanced solid tumor such as melanoma, head and neck, liver or kidney cancer.

This clone was seen only once. The V and J genes are TRBV9 and TRBJ1-4; 8 bases match TRBD1. CDR1 and CDR2 from the germline V gene are SGDLS and YYNGEE. The CDR3 has 15 residues. Unmatched junction bases numbered 7, after V lost 3 bases and J lost 6 bases. The CDR3 nucleotides are TGTGCCAGCAGCGGGACAGGGTATGCAGATGAAAAACTGTTTTTT. It yields the protein CASSGTGYADEKLFF.

This chain links TRBV5-1 with TRBJ2-1; 7 nucleotides line up with TRBD1. The CDR3 loop spans 16 amino acids. Germline-derived CDR1 and CDR2 are SGHRS and YFSETQ. The J segment lost 0 bases and the V segment lost 1 base, leaving 4 bases of the junction unmatched. The CDR3 sequence is CASSLMGQSSYNEQFF. DNA for the CDR3: TGCGCCAGCAGCTTGATGGGACAGAGCTCCTACAATGAGCAGTTCTTC.

The gene calls are TRBV19 and TRBJ2-3; no firm D call. Trimming pared 3 bases from V and 3 bases from J, leaving 13 bases between. The germline V gene encodes CDR1 LNHDA and CDR2 SQIVND (reference sequence). The CDR3 contains 15 residues. The CDR3 loop reads CASSMWLVGTDTQYF. DNA for the CDR3: TGTGCCAGTAGTATGTGGCTAGTCGGAACAGATACGCAGTATTTT.

This chain joins TRBV19 and TRBJ2-6, with D hard to call. CDR1 is LNHDA, CDR2 SQIVND, per germline (reference sequence). The CDR3 has 17 amino acids. Trimming pared 1 base from V and 0 bases from J, leaving 10 bases between. CDR3 bases: TGTGCCAGTAGTATAGGGGTAGTAGCCTCTGGGGCCAACGTCCTGACTTTC. Translation gives CASSIGVVASGANVLTF.

V usage is TRBV19 and J usage is TRBJ2-2, with 10 bases fitting TRBD2. J lost 2 bases, V lost 5 bases, and 2 bases had no gene match. From germline, CDR1 is LNHDA and CDR2 SQIVND (reference sequence). CDR3 size: 15 residues. The CDR3 loop reads CASSWTSGNTGELFF. In DNA, the CDR3 is TGTGCCAGTAGTTGGACTAGCGGAAACACCGGGGAGCTGTTTTTT.

The chain couples TRBV1 to TRBJ1-4; the table assigns TRBD1, which was not confirmed against the DNA. TRBV1 is noted as a pseudogene. The CDR3 extends over 17 amino acids. The CDR3 DNA is TGCACCAGCAGCCAAGATCCATCGGAAGGGGGCCATGAAAAACTGTTTTTT. It translates to CTSSQDPSEGGHEKLFF.

The chain carries TRBV28 and TRBJ1-5; no clear D gene. Germline CDR1 reads MDHEN; CDR2 reads SYDVKM. V lost 5 bases, J lost 9 bases, and 5 bases lay in between. The CDR3 extends over 10 amino acids. CDR3 protein: CASSRMPQHF. DNA for the CDR3: TGTGCCAGCAGTCGAATGCCCCAGCATTTT. The complete variable domain, with remaining parts taken from reference TRBV28 and TRBJ1-5, reads DVKVTQSSRYLVKRTGEKVFLECVQDMDHENMFWYRQDPGLGLRLIYFSYDVKMKEKGDIPEGYSVSREKKERFSLILESASTNQTSMYLCASSRMPQHFGDGTRLSIL.

This clone was observed a single time. The chain joins TRBV4-2 to TRBJ2-2, with D possibly being TRBD1 (5 bases). This CDR3 spans 14 amino acids. In germline, CDR1 is LGHNA, CDR2 YNFKEQ. V was trimmed by 4 bases and J by 2 bases, leaving 8 bases between them. The CDR3 coding sequence is TGTGCCAGCAGCCCAAGGGGAAACACCGGGGAGCTGTTTTTT. This sequence encodes CASSPRGNTGELFF.

The genes are TRBV5-1 and TRBJ2-5; weak D call: TRBD2 (6 bases). Germline loops: CDR1 SGHRS, CDR2 YFSETQ. The germline V and J ends were trimmed by 4 bases and 5 bases, with 12 bases remaining between them. This CDR3 contains 13 residues. The chain's CDR3 is CASSVQGGETQYF. CDR3 sequence (DNA): TGCGCCAGCAGCGTTCAGGGAGGTGAGACCCAGTACTTC.

The chain employs TRBV18 and TRBJ1-4; 10 bases line up with TRBD1. In germline, CDR1 is KGHSH, CDR2 LQKENI. This CDR3 contains 14 residues. V trimming: 3 bases; J trimming: 5 bases; junction bases outside the gene matches: 0. The CDR3 DNA follows: TGTGCCAGCTCACCGGGACAGGGGAATGAAAAACTGTTTTTT. This codes for CASSPGQGNEKLFF.

The chain combines TRBV18 with TRBJ1-2; 8 bases are a match to TRBD1. This CDR3 comprises 14 residues. V shed 6 bases and J 3 bases; nucleotides not matched to a gene: 6. The germline gives CDR1 KGHSH, CDR2 LQKENI. As DNA, the CDR3 is TGTGCCAGCTCCGAGGCAGGGGGCGACTATGGCTACACCTTC. It specifies CASSEAGGDYGYTF.

The chain uses TRBV7-2 and TRBJ1-1; no clear D. V lost 7 bases and J 3 bases, leaving 12 bases between the germline ends. There are 13 residues in the CDR3. Germline values: CDR1 SGHTA, CDR2 FQGNSA. The CDR3 region is CASTAQADTEAFF. In DNA form, the CDR3 reads TGTGCCAGCACCGCCCAGGCAGACACTGAAGCTTTCTTT.

This clone appeared a few times. Other DNA sequences in the sample encode the same CDR3. This chain links TRBV7-2 with TRBJ2-7; 12 bases are shared with TRBD2. Per the germline V gene, CDR1 is SGHTA and CDR2 is FQGNSA. Germline trimming cut 0 bases from V and 4 bases from J; bases unmatched to any gene: 1. The CDR3 totals 15 residues. As DNA, the CDR3 is TGTGCCAGCAGCTTAGCTGGGACTAGCGGGTACGAGCAGTACTTC. This gives the protein CASSLAGTSGYEQYF.

The V gene is TRBV11-2, the J gene TRBJ2-7; perhaps D is TRBD1 or TRBD2 (5 bases each). V lost 5 bases to trimming and J lost 3 bases, with 11 bases between them. Germline CDR1 SGHAT, CDR2 FQNNGV. CDR3 length equals 13 residues. The CDR3 sequence is CASSIGDHYEQYF. DNA of the CDR3: TGTGCCAGCAGCATCGGGGACCACTACGAGCAGTACTTC.

The V call is TRBV10-3, the J call TRBJ2-7; 8 nucleotides match TRBD1. This CDR3 comprises 13 residues. CDR1 and CDR2 from the germline V gene are ENHRY and SYGVKD. Trimming cost V 4 bases and J 5 bases; bases outside gene matches: 4. The CDR3 DNA is TGTGCCATCAGTGGACAGGGGAGCGACGAGCAGTACTTC. The encoded protein is CAISGQGSDEQYF.

This clone has only one observation. The genes are TRBV21-1 and TRBJ2-7. TRBV21-1 is given as a pseudogene. The CDR3 covers 16 residues. This chain's CDR3 is CASSKGGAAGVNEQYF. The CDR3 region has the DNA TGTGCCAGCAGCAAAGGCGGGGCGGCAGGGGTTAACGAGCAGTACTTC.

The chain recombines TRBV5-4 with TRBJ2-6; D remains ambiguous. This CDR3 contains 14 residues. Germline-derived CDR1 and CDR2 are SGHNT and YYREEE (reference sequence). V gave up 3 bases and J gave up 0 bases, with 4 bases separating them. The CDR3 bases are TGTGCCAGCAGCTGGGGCTCTGGGGCCAACGTCCTGACTTTC. Translating gives CASSWGSGANVLTF.